This T cell receptor beta chain was recorded in a study of OX40 agonist ivuxolimab in advanced cancers. Points from the study as a whole: Circulating CD4+ and CD8+ T cells showed clonal expansion by week 6 at 0.1 to 3.0 mg/kg.

This clone is a singleton in its sample. Its target is unknown. TCRdb's table, derived via immunoSEQ multiplex PCR, lists solely in-frame clones and lacks some. The sample holds nearly 45,000 clones; roughly 90% are singletons and the top ten take about 15%. Germline V lookup: CDR1 MNHNS, CDR2 SASEGT. V was trimmed by 4 bases and J by 6 bases, leaving 16 bases between them. The CDR3 is 15 residues long. The receptor was isolated from an adult with an advanced solid tumor such as melanoma, head and neck, liver or kidney cancer. The rearrangement uses TRBV6-1 and TRBJ2-1, with D perhaps TRBD2 (7 bases). The sequenced sample was CD4+ or CD8+ T cells sorted from blood, obtained in a trial of the OX40 agonist ivuxolimab. Here the CDR3 DNA reads TGTGCCAGCAGTGTCGGGGGGCTTGATCGCAATGAGCAGTTCTTC. Translated: CASSVGGLDRNEQFF.